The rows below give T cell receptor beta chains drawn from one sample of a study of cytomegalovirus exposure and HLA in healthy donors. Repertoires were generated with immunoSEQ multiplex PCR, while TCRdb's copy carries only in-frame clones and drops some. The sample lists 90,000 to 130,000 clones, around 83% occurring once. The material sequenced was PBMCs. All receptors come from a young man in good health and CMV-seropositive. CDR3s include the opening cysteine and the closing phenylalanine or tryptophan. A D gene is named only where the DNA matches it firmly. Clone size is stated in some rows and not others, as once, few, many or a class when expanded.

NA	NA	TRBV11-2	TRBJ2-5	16	CASSLAPEGAQETQYF	TGTGCCAGCAGCTTAGCCCCGGAGGGGGCCCAAGAGACCCAGTACTTC
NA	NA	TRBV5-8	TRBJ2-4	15	CASSPRVTAKNIQYF	TGTGCCAGCAGCCCCAGGGTTACAGCCAAAAACATTCAGTACTTC
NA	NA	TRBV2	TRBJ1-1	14	CASSERGSGANDFF	TGTGCCAGCAGTGAAAGGGGGTCCGGCGCGAACGATTTCTTT
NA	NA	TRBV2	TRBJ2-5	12	CASRQGRETQYF	TGTGCCAGCAGACAGGGACGAGAGACCCAGTACTTC
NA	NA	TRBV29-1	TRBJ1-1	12	CSAQGWNTEAFF	TGCAGCGCACAGGGTTGGAACACTGAAGCTTTCTTT
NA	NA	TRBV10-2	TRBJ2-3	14	CASSRRVPGDTQYF	TGCGCCAGCAGCCGGCGGGTCCCGGGGGATACGCAGTATTTT
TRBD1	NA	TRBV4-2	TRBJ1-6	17	CASRTLSAGQDNSPLHF	TGTGCCAGCAGAACTTTATCCGCGGGACAGGATAATTCACCCCTCCACTTT
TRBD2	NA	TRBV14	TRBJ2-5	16	CASSLLAGGFQETQYF	TGTGCCAGCAGCTTACTAGCGGGGGGATTCCAAGAGACCCAGTACTTC
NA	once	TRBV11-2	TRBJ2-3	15	CASSLPPGNTDTQYF	TGTGCCAGCAGCCTCCCCCCAGGGAACACAGATACGCAGTATTTT
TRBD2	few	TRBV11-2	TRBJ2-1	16	CASSGQSGRAGNEQFF	TGTGCCAGCAGTGGTCAAAGCGGGAGGGCGGGCAATGAGCAGTTCTTC
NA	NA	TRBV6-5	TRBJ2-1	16	CASSYSTAGTYNEQFF	TGTGCCAGCAGTTACTCGACAGCAGGGACCTACAATGAGCAGTTCTTC
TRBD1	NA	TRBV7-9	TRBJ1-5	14	CASAQGGSNQPQHF	TGTGCCAGCGCACAGGGGGGGAGCAATCAGCCCCAGCATTTT
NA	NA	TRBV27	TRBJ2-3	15	CASSLRGYGTDTQYF	TGTGCCAGCAGTCTTCGGGGGTATGGCACAGATACGCAGTATTTT
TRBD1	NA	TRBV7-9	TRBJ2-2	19	CASSLDPGQVTSNTGELFF	TGTGCCAGCAGCTTAGACCCGGGACAGGTAACTTCGAACACCGGGGAGCTGTTTTTT
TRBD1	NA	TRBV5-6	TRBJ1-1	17	CASSLSGTDLMNTEAFF	TGTGCCAGCAGCCTATCGGGGACAGACTTAATGAACACTGAAGCTTTCTTT
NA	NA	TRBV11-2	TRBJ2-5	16	CASSTPPGDGGETQYF	TGTGCCAGCAGCACCCCCCCCGGGGACGGGGGAGAGACCCAGTACTTC
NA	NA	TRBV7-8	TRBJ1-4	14	CASSSRSTNEKLFF	TGTGCCAGCAGCTCCAGATCAACTAATGAAAAACTGTTTTTT
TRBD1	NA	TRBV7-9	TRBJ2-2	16	CASSSSRDSYTGELFF	TGTGCCAGCAGCTCCTCCCGGGACAGCTACACCGGGGAGCTGTTTTTT
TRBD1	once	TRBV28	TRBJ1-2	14	CASSSQTGDYGYTF	TGTGCCAGCAGTTCCCAAACAGGGGACTATGGCTACACCTTC
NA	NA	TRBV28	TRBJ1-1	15	CASSPTEGGRSEAFF	TGTGCCAGCAGCCCGACCGAGGGGGGGAGGTCTGAAGCTTTCTTT
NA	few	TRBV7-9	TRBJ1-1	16	CASSLAPGRGNTEAFF	TGTGCCAGCAGCTTAGCGCCCGGGAGGGGAAACACTGAAGCTTTCTTT
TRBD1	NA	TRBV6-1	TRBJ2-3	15	CASTLDRGSTDTQYF	TGTGCCAGCACCCTGGACAGGGGGTCGACAGATACGCAGTATTTT
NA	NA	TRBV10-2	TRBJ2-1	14	CASSEYGSFNEQFF	TGCGCCAGCAGTGAATACGGGTCTTTCAATGAGCAGTTCTTC
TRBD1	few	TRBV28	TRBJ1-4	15	CASSPQGALNEKLFF	TGTGCCAGCAGTCCACAGGGGGCCCTCAATGAAAAACTGTTTTTT
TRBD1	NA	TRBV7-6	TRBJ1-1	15	CASSLGQGSNTEAFF	TGTGCCAGCAGCCTGGGACAGGGATCGAACACTGAAGCTTTCTTT
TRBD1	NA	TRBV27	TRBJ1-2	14	CASSRDRGGYGYTF	TGTGCCAGCAGCCGTGACAGGGGCGGCTATGGCTACACCTTC
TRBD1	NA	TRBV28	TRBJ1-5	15	CASHPNPQGNQPQHF	TGTGCCAGTCACCCAAATCCACAGGGGAATCAGCCCCAGCATTTT
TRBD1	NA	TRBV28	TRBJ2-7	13	CASRPGQSYEQYF	TGTGCCAGCCGACCGGGACAGTCCTACGAGCAGTACTTC
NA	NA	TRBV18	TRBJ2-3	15	CASSPLPQSTDTQYF	TGTGCCAGCTCACCTCTCCCACAGAGCACAGATACGCAGTATTTT
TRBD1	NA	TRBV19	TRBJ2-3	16	CASSTGTGGSTDTQYF	TGTGCCAGTAGTACAGGGACAGGGGGTAGCACAGATACGCAGTATTTT
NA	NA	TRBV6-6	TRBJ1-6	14	CASSPSGEGSPLHF	TGTGCCAGCAGCCCGTCAGGGGAGGGTTCACCCCTCCACTTT
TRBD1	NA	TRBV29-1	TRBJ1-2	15	CSVARTGLYNYGYTF	TGCAGCGTGGCAAGGACAGGGCTTTATAACTATGGCTACACCTTC
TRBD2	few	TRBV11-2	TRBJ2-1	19	CASRYGLAGGASSYNEQFF	TGTGCCAGCAGGTACGGACTAGCGGGGGGTGCCAGCTCCTACAATGAGCAGTTCTTC
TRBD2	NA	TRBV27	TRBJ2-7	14	CASSFSGGLGEQYF	TGTGCCAGCAGTTTCTCGGGGGGGCTTGGAGAGCAGTACTTC
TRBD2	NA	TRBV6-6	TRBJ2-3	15	CATRSGLALSDTQYF	TGTGCCACCCGGTCGGGACTAGCATTGTCAGATACGCAGTATTTT
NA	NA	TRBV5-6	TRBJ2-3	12	CASSLGGYTQYF	TGTGCCAGCAGCTTGGGCGGATATACGCAGTATTTT
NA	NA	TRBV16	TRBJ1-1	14	CASSQSSVNTEAFF	TGTGCCAGCAGCCAATCATCGGTGAACACTGAAGCTTTCTTT
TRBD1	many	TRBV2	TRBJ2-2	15	CASRADRGVPGELFF	TGTGCCAGCAGAGCGGACAGGGGAGTCCCCGGGGAGCTGTTTTTT
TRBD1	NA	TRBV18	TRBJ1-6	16	CASSPLNGQGGSPLHF	TGTGCCAGCTCACCACTTAACGGGCAGGGGGGATCACCCCTCCACTTT
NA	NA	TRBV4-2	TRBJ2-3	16	CASSQDMSGNTDTQYF	TGTGCCAGCAGCCAAGATATGAGCGGAAACACAGATACGCAGTATTTT
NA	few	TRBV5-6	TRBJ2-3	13	CASSLVGPDTQYF	TGTGCCAGCAGCTTGGTGGGCCCAGATACGCAGTATTTT
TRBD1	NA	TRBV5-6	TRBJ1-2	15	CASSPRTGVRVGYTF	TGTGCCAGCAGCCCCCGGACAGGGGTCAGGGTAGGCTACACCTTC
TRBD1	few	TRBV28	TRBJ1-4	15	CASSYGTVVPEKLFF	TGTGCCAGCAGTTATGGGACAGTGGTCCCTGAAAAACTGTTTTTT